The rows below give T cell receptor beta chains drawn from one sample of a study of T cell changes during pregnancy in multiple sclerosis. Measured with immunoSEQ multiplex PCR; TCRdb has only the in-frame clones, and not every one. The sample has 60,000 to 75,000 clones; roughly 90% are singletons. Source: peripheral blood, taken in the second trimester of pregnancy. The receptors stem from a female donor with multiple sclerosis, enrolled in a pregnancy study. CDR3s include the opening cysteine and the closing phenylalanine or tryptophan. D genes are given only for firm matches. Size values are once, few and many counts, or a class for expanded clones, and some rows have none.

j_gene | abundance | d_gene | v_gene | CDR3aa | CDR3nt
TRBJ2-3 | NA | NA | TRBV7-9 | CASSLGEGVVTDTQYF | TGTGCCAGCAGCTTAGGAGAAGGGGTGGTGACAGATACGCAGTATTTT
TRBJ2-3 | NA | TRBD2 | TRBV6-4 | CASSATLAGTDTQYF | TGTGCCAGCAGTGCCACTCTAGCGGGCACAGATACGCAGTATTTT
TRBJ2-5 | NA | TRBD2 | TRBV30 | CAWKKRGGDQETQYF | TGTGCCTGGAAAAAGCGGGGAGGGGACCAAGAGACCCAGTACTTC
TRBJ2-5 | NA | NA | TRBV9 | CASTVGGFGQETQYF | TGTGCCAGCACAGTTGGCGGGTTCGGTCAAGAGACCCAGTACTTC
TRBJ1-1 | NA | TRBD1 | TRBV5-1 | CASSSGIGDSEAFF | TGCGCCAGCAGCTCTGGGATTGGGGACAGTGAAGCTTTCTTT
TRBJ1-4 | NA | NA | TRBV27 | CASSYSLNEKLFF | TGTGCCAGCAGCTATTCTTTAAATGAAAAACTGTTTTTT
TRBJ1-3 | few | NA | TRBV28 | CASTGVIGNTIYF | TGTGCCAGCACAGGGGTAATTGGAAACACCATATATTTT
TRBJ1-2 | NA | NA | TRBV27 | CASSSGANYGYTF | TGTGCCAGCAGTTCGGGAGCTAACTATGGCTACACCTTC
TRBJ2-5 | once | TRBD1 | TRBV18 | CASSQDRGQETQYF | TGTGCCAGCTCACAAGACAGGGGCCAAGAGACCCAGTACTTC
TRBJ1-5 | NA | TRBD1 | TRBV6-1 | CASSPRQGAQPQHF | TGTGCCAGCAGTCCCCGACAGGGAGCTCAGCCCCAGCATTTT
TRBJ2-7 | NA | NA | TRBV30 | CAWSVGGTVGEQYF | TGTGCCTGGAGTGTAGGAGGTACCGTGGGCGAGCAGTACTTC
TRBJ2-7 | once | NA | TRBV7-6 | CASSFGQGDEQYF | TGTGCCAGCAGCTTTGGCCAGGGCGACGAGCAGTACTTC
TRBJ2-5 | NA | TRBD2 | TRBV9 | CASSVSGRAGETQYF | TGTGCCAGCAGCGTTAGCGGGAGGGCCGGGGAGACCCAGTACTTC
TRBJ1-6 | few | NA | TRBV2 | CASSEVTGALMPLHF | TGTGCCAGCAGTGAAGTGACAGGCGCCTTAATGCCCCTCCACTTT
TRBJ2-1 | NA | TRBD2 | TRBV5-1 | CASSWAGGPWNEQFF | TGCGCCAGCAGCTGGGCGGGAGGGCCGTGGAATGAGCAGTTCTTC
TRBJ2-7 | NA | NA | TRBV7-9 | CASSQQGSSYEQYF | TGTGCCAGCAGTCAACAGGGAAGCTCCTACGAGCAGTACTTC
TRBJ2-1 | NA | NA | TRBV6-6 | CAIGPKITGDNEQFF | TGTGCCATCGGGCCGAAGATTACAGGTGACAATGAGCAGTTCTTC
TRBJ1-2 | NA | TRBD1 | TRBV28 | CASSSGGPLYGYTF | TGTGCCAGCAGCTCAGGGGGGCCCCTCTATGGCTACACCTTC
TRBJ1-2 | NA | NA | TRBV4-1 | CASSQDEGGTGGYTF | TGCGCCAGCAGCCAAGATGAAGGGGGAACAGGCGGCTACACCTTC
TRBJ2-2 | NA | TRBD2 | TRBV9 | CASSVAVAGDTGELFF | TGTGCCAGCAGCGTAGCGGTAGCGGGAGACACCGGGGAGCTGTTTTTT
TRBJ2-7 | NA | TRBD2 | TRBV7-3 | CASSPTSGSYEQYF | TGTGCCAGCAGCCCGACTAGCGGCTCCTACGAGCAGTACTTC
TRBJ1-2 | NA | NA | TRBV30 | CAWRQGAGGYTF | TGTGCCTGGAGGCAGGGAGCGGGTGGCTACACCTTC
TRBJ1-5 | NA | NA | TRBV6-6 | CASSSPTVSNQPQHF | TGTGCCAGCAGTTCTCCGACAGTTAGCAATCAGCCCCAGCATTTT
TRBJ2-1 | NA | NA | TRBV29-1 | CSVELVGEQFF | TGCAGCGTTGAACTAGTGGGTGAGCAGTTCTTC
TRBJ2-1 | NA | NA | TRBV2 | CASTAYNEQFF | TGTGCCAGCACAGCCTACAATGAGCAGTTCTTC
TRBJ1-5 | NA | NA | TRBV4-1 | CASSHPDSLNQPQHF | TGCGCCAGCAGCCACCCGGACAGCCTCAATCAGCCCCAGCATTTT
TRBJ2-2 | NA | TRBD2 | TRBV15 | CATSSKSLSGRTGELFF | TGTGCCACCAGCAGTAAATCCCTTAGCGGGAGAACCGGGGAGCTGTTTTTT
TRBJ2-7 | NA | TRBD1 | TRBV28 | CASRGQGSPYEQYF | TGTGCCAGCAGGGGACAGGGGAGTCCCTACGAGCAGTACTTC
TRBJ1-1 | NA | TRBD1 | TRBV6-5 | CASSLFDRGEAFF | TGTGCCAGCAGTTTATTCGACAGGGGAGAAGCTTTCTTT
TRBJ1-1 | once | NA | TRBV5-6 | CASSLQGNTEAFF | TGTGCCAGCAGCTTACAGGGGAACACTGAAGCTTTCTTT
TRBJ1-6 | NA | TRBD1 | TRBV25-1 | CASSGMTGAGSPLHF | TGTGCCAGCAGTGGAATGACAGGGGCTGGGTCACCCCTCCACTTT
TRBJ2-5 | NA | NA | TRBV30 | CAWSVGSSNQETQYF | TGTGCCTGGAGTGTTGGTAGCTCTAACCAAGAGACCCAGTACTTC
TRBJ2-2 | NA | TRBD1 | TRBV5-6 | CASSPDRGLTGELFF | TGTGCCAGCAGCCCAGACAGGGGGCTGACCGGGGAGCTGTTTTTT
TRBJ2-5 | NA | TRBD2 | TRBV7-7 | CASSLRTSGGQETQYF | TGTGCTAGCAGCTTAAGGACTAGCGGGGGACAAGAGACCCAGTACTTC
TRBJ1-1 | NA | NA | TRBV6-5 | CASRRYSAGTEAFF | TGTGCCAGCAGAAGATACAGTGCGGGCACTGAAGCTTTCTTT
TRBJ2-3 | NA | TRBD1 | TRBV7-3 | CASSSGTGVSTDTQYF | TGTGCCAGCAGCTCAGGGACAGGGGTTAGCACAGATACGCAGTATTTT
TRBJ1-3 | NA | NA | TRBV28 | CASSGHPRSGNTIYF | TGTGCCAGCAGTGGCCACCCCCGCTCTGGAAACACCATATATTTT
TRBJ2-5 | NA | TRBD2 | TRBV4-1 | CASSLGVAGVQETQYF | TGCGCCAGCAGCCTTGGGGTAGCGGGAGTCCAAGAGACCCAGTACTTC
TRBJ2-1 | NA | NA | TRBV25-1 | CASSPGNNEQFF | TGTGCCAGCAGTCCGGGGAACAATGAGCAGTTCTTC
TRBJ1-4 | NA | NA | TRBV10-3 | CAISETATNEKLFF | TGTGCCATCAGTGAGACAGCAACTAATGAAAAACTGTTTTTT
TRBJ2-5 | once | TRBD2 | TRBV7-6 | CASSFMLAGGPGKTQYF | TGTGCCAGCAGCTTTATGCTAGCGGGAGGGCCAGGGAAGACCCAGTACTTC
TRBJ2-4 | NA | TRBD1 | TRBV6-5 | CASTTGGGIQYF | TGTGCCAGCACCACAGGGGGTGGCATTCAGTACTTC
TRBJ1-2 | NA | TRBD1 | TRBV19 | CASSAGTGTVTYGYTF | TGTGCCAGTAGTGCCGGAACCGGGACAGTTACCTATGGCTACACCTTC
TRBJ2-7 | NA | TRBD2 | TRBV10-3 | CAISLAGGSDEQYF | TGTGCCATCAGCTTAGCGGGAGGGAGCGACGAGCAGTACTTC
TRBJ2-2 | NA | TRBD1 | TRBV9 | CASSVRGDRVTGELFF | TGTGCCAGCAGCGTAAGGGGGGACAGGGTCACCGGGGAGCTGTTTTTT